This T cell receptor beta chain was documented in a study of Graves' ophthalmopathy and Graves' hyperthyroidism. Study information: Peripheral blood was collected at initial diagnosis, before any treatment.

V lost 2 bases and J 1 base, leaving 12 bases between the germline ends. The CDR3 loop spans 16 amino acids. Per germline, CDR1 LGHDT and CDR2 YNNKEL (reference sequence). The sequenced template was RNA, covering the TCR beta CDR3 region. RT-PCR in the first round used HTBI primers; a second-round multiplex PCR followed. TCRdb used MiXCR to reprocess the multiplex PCR reads, holding one entry per CDR3 protein. The repertoire has about 620,000 distinct CDR3 sequences, approximately 21% of them found once; the top ten carry around 6.9%. This clonotype was sampled from a woman younger than 35 with stable Graves' hyperthyroidism. Some clones in this sample may be carry-over from other donors' samples. The rearrangement links TRBV3-1 to TRBJ2-4; D might be TRBD2 (6 bases). Sequenced sample: peripheral blood. CDR3 residues: CASSQSGGLAKNIQYF. CDR3 nucleotide sequence: TGTGCCAGCAGCCAATCCGGGGGTTTGGCCAAAAACATTCAGTACTTC.